These 20 T cell receptor beta chains were sequenced from one sample in a study of breast tumors, draining lymph nodes, adjacent tissues. Via MiXCR, TCRdb re-called the multiplex PCR reads, giving one row per CDR3 protein. The profile shows some 230,000 distinct CDR3 sequences, less than 40% of them singletons. The lymph nodes were axillary draining lymph nodes from breast cancer patients. The sequenced sample consisted of axillary lymph node tissue. The receptors originated from a female donor with breast cancer. Some clones in this sample may be carry-over from other donors' samples.

V usage is TRBV7-9 and J usage is TRBJ1-2, with 12 nucleotides matching TRBD1. CDR1 SEHNR and CDR2 FQNEAQ come from the germline V gene (reference sequence). This CDR3 is 17 amino acids long. The V and J ends lost 4 bases and 2 bases, in that order; junction bases with no gene match: 8. Here the CDR3 DNA reads TGTGCCAGCAGCTCCCGGCCCGGGACAGGGGGCAACTATGGCTACACCTTC. This gives the protein CASSSRPGTGGNYGYTF.

The table lists this clonotype with a few counts. The chain carries TRBV20-1 and TRBJ1-5, with 10 bases aligning to TRBD1. The CDR3 runs to 16 residues. V gave up 3 bases and J gave up 11 bases; unmatched junction bases: 16. Germline V lookup: CDR1 DFQATT, CDR2 SNEGSKA (reference sequence). The chain's CDR3 is CSASARDRGIQETQHF. The CDR3 bases are TGCAGTGCTAGTGCCCGGGACAGGGGAATCCAAGAGACCCAGCATTTT.

This chain connects TRBV19 to TRBJ1-4; TRBD1 matches at 10 bases. Germline loops: CDR1 LNHDA, CDR2 SQIVND (reference sequence). Trimming at V came to 7 bases and at J to 11 bases, leaving 19 bases not matched to a gene. This CDR3 is built from 17 residues. Written as DNA, the CDR3 is TGTGCCAGTACCCGGACAGGGGGTCGCACCGGGGAGCTTAAACTGTTTTTT. Translation gives CASTRTGGRTGELKLFF.

This clonotype was observed once. Since the CDR3 does not end with the conserved phenylalanine or tryptophan, this likely comes from a read error. Because the CDR3's place on the DNA is in doubt, the DNA is left out and the CDR3 is given as listed by TCRdb. This rearrangement joins TRBV4-1 to TRBJ1-3. Per germline, CDR1 MGHRA and CDR2 YSYEKL. The CDR3 adds up to 12 amino acids, both ends counted. The CDR3 protein is CASSQADWVSNT.

This clonotype was counted ten times or more. The V gene is TRBV30, the J gene TRBJ2-7; 13 bases line up with TRBD2. Germline lookup yields CDR1 GTSNPN and CDR2 SVGIG (reference sequence). J gave up 3 bases and V 5 bases, and 1 base lay outside the gene matches. The CDR3 contains 13 residues. The CDR3 nucleotides are TGTGCCTGGGGACTAGCGGGAGACTACGAGCAGTACTTC. This sequence encodes CAWGLAGDYEQYF.

This clonotype was recorded many times. This chain links TRBV7-9 with TRBJ2-1; D is perhaps TRBD2 (5 bases). Germline values: CDR1 SEHNR, CDR2 FQNEAQ (reference sequence). The CDR3 is 18 amino acids. V was pared by 2 bases and J by 0 bases, with 17 bases between. CDR3 amino acids: CASSLPPRLAGSYNEQFF. The CDR3 DNA reads as TGTGCCAGCAGCTTACCCCCTCGTCTTGCGGGCTCCTACAATGAGCAGTTCTTC.

This clonotype was observed a single time. The chain combines TRBV10-3 with TRBJ2-1; TRBD2 aligns across 9 bases. V trimming: 9 bases; J trimming: 10 bases; junction bases outside the gene matches: 16. CDR3 length equals 15 residues. Germline V gene lookup returns CDR1 ENHRY and CDR2 SYGVKD. The CDR3 region has the DNA TGTGCCATTAGGGGTTCTAGCGGGACTAAGTGGGAGCAGTTCTTC. Translating it yields CAIRGSSGTKWEQFF.

This clonotype was found many times. The chain combines TRBV20-1 with TRBJ2-1; a possible D gene is TRBD2 (6 bases). The CDR3 covers 17 residues. With 2 bases removed from V and 4 bases from J, the gap between germline ends came to 21 bases. Germline loops: CDR1 DFQATT, CDR2 SNEGSKA (reference sequence). The CDR3 DNA sequence: TGCAGTGCTAGACCCCGAAGGGGACTCTCCATTTACAATGAGCAGTTCTTC. This encodes CSARPRRGLSIYNEQFF.

The V and J genes are TRBV24-1 and TRBJ2-3, with 12 bases fitting TRBD1. The CDR3 has 14 residues. Trimming at V came to 9 bases and at J to 2 bases, leaving 2 bases not matched to a gene. Germline CDR1 and CDR2: KGHDR and SFDVKD. The CDR3 loop is CATGTGGSTDTQYF. CDR3 coding DNA: TGTGCCACCGGGACAGGGGGCTCCACAGATACGCAGTATTTT.

This clonotype was recorded at least ten times. The V gene is TRBV7-9, the J gene TRBJ1-2; D ambiguous. V dropped 0 bases and J dropped 5 bases, with 10 bases sitting between them. The length of the CDR3 is 14 residues. Germline loops: CDR1 SEHNR, CDR2 FQNEAQ (reference sequence). The CDR3 coding sequence is TGTGCCAGCAGCTTAGCACAGAATAGTTATGGCTACACCTTC. It codes for CASSLAQNSYGYTF.

This rearrangement joins TRBV9 to TRBJ1-3; 9 positions agree with TRBD1. This CDR3 is 16 amino acids long. CDR1 is SGDLS, CDR2 YYNGEE, per germline. Germline trimming cut 2 bases from V and 8 bases from J; bases unmatched to any gene: 11. The CDR3 bases are TGTGCCAGCAGCGTGAGGACAGGGGCGAATGGCTACACCATATATTTT. This encodes CASSVRTGANGYTIYF. The complete variable domain, with remaining parts taken from reference TRBV9 and TRBJ1-3, reads DSGVTQTPKHLITATGQRVTLRCSPRSGDLSVYWYQQSLDQGLQFLIQYYNGEERAKGNILERFSAQQFPDLHSELNLSSLELGDSALYFCASSVRTGANGYTIYFGEGSWLTVV.

This clonotype was detected once. A much larger clone differs by one base, so this may be a read error. The rearrangement links TRBV7-9 to TRBJ1-4; D not resolved. The length of the CDR3 is 12 residues. CDR1 SEHNR and CDR2 FQNEAQ come from the germline V gene (reference sequence). CDR3 bases: TGTGCCAGCAGCCAAAACGCTGAAAAACTGTCTTTT. Translated, it gives CASSQNAEKLSF.

This clonotype came up once. This chain uses TRBV25-1 with TRBJ2-5; TRBD1 is a possible D gene (6 bases). The CDR3 totals 16 residues. V lost 1 base to trimming and J lost 9 bases, with 21 bases between them. Germline values: CDR1 MGHDK, CDR2 SYGVNS. CDR3 in DNA: TGTGCCAGCAGTGAATCTCGTCCAGGGGCCGCGAGTGCCCAGTACTTC. It specifies CASSESRPGAASAQYF. Complete variable domain (other parts from reference TRBV25-1 and TRBJ2-5): EADIYQTPRYLVIGTGKKITLECSQTMGHDKMYWYQQDPGMELHLIHYSYGVNSTEKGDLSSESTVSRIRTEHFPLTLESARPSHTSQYLCASSESRPGAASAQYFGPGTRLLVL.

Concerning this clonotype: Since the CDR3 does not end with the conserved phenylalanine or tryptophan, this likely comes from a read error. CDR3 amino acids: CASSQALGYGYTY. Written as DNA, the CDR3 is TGTGCCAGCAGCCAGGCCCTGGGGTATGGCTACACCTAC. This chain links TRBV4-2 with TRBJ1-2; no reliable D call. Trimming left V 3 bases short and J 5 bases short, with 10 bases between. Germline V gene sequence: CDR1 LGHNA, CDR2 YNFKEQ. The CDR3 consists of 13 residues.

This clonotype was recorded many times. The chain couples TRBV9 to TRBJ2-7, with TRBD1 matching over 9 bases. The CDR3 runs to 16 residues. The germline V gene encodes CDR1 SGDLS and CDR2 YYNGEE. V was pared by 0 bases and J by 3 bases, with 7 bases of the junction left unmatched. The CDR3 DNA follows: TGTGCCAGCAGCGTAGGTGCGACAGGGGGTTTCTACGAGCAGTACTTC. Its protein is CASSVGATGGFYEQYF.

This clonotype has just a few counts. The chain recombines TRBV18 with TRBJ2-1; TRBD1 agrees at 8 bases. There are 15 residues in the CDR3. Germline V CDR1 and CDR2: KGHSH, LQKENI. V lost 3 bases and J lost 2; bases outside the gene matches: 3. CDR3 sequence reads: CASSPGTGTYNEQFF. CDR3 coding DNA: TGTGCCAGCTCACCCGGGACAGGTACCTACAATGAGCAGTTCTTC.

This clonotype appeared once. The V call is TRBV29-1, the J call TRBJ2-3; 9 nucleotides match TRBD2. V lost 6 bases to trimming and J lost 0 bases; unmatched junction nucleotides: 7. The germline V gene encodes CDR1 SQVTM and CDR2 ANQGSEA. The CDR3 contains 15 residues. The CDR3 loop is CSVAGGLSSTDTQYF. In nucleotides, the CDR3 is TGCAGCGTAGCGGGGGGCCTATCTAGCACAGATACGCAGTATTTT.

The CDR3 sequence: CARGSTDTQYF. CDR3 nucleotide sequence: TGTGCCAGGGGGAGCACAGATACGCAGTATTTT. The chain couples TRBV14 to TRBJ2-3; D gene uncertain. The CDR3 sequence is 11 residues long. The V end was cut by 9 bases, the J end by 0 bases, with 4 bases between. CDR1 is SGHDN and CDR2 is FVKESK in the germline V gene.

Of note for this clonotype: This may come from a read error, since a much larger clone is one base off. V and J are TRBV7-2 and TRBJ2-2; tentatively, D is TRBD2 (6 bases). Germline-derived CDR1 and CDR2 are SGHTA and FQGNSA. CDR3 size: 14 residues. CDR3 amino acids: CASSSGSNTGGLFF. The CDR3 nucleotides are TGTGCCAGCAGCTCCGGGAGCAACACCGGGGGGCTGTTTTTT.

This clonotype was observed many times. The chain couples TRBV12-5 to TRBJ2-5, with TRBD1 matching over 9 bases. Germline loops: CDR1 LGHNT, CDR2 FRNRAP. This CDR3 contains 14 residues. With V trimmed by 4 bases and J by 5 bases, 5 bases remained unmatched. CDR3 coding DNA: TGTGCTAGTGGTTCCCAGACAGGGGGGGAGACCCAGTACTTC. This codes for CASGSQTGGETQYF.